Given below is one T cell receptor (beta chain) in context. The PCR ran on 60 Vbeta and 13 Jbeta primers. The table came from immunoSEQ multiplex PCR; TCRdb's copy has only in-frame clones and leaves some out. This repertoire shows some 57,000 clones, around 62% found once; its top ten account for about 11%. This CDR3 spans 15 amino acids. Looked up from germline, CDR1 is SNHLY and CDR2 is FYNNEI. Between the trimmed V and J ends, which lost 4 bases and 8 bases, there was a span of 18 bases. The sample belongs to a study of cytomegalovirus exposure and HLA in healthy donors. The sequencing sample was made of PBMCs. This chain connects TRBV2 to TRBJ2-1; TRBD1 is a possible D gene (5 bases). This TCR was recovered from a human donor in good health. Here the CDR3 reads CASSVPGQGFDEQFF. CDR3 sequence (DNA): TGTGCCAGCAGTGTACCTGGGCAGGGTTTCGATGAGCAGTTCTTC.